These 23 T cell receptor beta chains share one sample of origin, sequenced in a study of blood T cell repertoires in COVID-19. Clones were sequenced by immunoSEQ multiplex PCR, and TCRdb holds only the in-frame ones, with some missing. The sample has 120,000 or so clones, under 90% seen once. Sequencing used peripheral blood. These receptors all stem from a woman aged 70-85 years with acute or convalescent COVID-19.

This clone was counted only a few times. The chain links TRBV7-6 to TRBJ1-2; D is possibly TRBD1 (5 bases). Germline CDR1 reads SGHVS; CDR2 reads FNYEAQ. CDR3 length: 15 amino acids. With 8 bases removed from V and 3 bases from J, the gap between germline ends came to 19 bases. The chain's CDR3 is CASSLRVGQDYGYTF. CDR3 DNA sequence: TGTGCCAGCTCCCTCCGGGTGGGGCAGGACTATGGCTACACCTTC.

The V gene is TRBV11-2, the J gene TRBJ1-4; D not resolved. With 4 bases removed from V and 1 base from J, the gap between germline ends came to 13 bases. The germline V gene encodes CDR1 SGHAT and CDR2 FQNNGV. The CDR3 spans 16 residues. The CDR3 DNA is TGTGCCAGCAGCTACGCCCTGGGAGGAACTAATGAAAAACTGTTTTTT. Protein product: CASSYALGGTNEKLFF.

This clone was picked up one time. V and J are TRBV11-3 and TRBJ2-1; D may be TRBD2 (6 bases). The CDR3 covers 15 residues. V was cut by 5 bases and J by 2 bases, with 13 bases left in between. CDR1 is SGHNT, CDR2 YENEEA, per germline. The CDR3 spells CASSRRSGTYNEQFF. CDR3 nucleotide sequence: TGTGCCAGCAGCCGGCGTAGCGGCACCTACAATGAGCAGTTCTTC.

The genes are TRBV2 and TRBJ1-4; D is undetermined. Trimming removed 6 bases from V and 8 bases from J, with 10 bases in between. This CDR3 has 12 residues. The germline V gene encodes CDR1 SNHLY and CDR2 FYNNEI. CDR3 protein: CASRRAGEKLFF. The CDR3 DNA reads TGTGCCAGCAGGAGGGCTGGCGAAAAACTGTTTTTT. The full variable domain, completed using reference TRBV2 and TRBJ1-4, is EPEVTQTPSHQVTQMGQEVILRCVPISNHLYFYWYRQILGQKVEFLVSFYNNEISEKSEIFDDQFSVERPDGSNFTLKIRSTKLEDSAMYFCASRRAGEKLFFGSGTQLSVL.

The V gene is TRBV6-5, the J gene TRBJ1-2; 8 nucleotides match TRBD1. CDR1 MNHEY and CDR2 SVGAGI come from the germline V gene. J gave up 2 bases and V 4 bases, and 6 bases lay outside the gene matches. The CDR3 totals 15 residues. The CDR3 DNA reads as TGTGCCAGCAGTTCCAGGGGGCGAGGAAACTATGGCTACACCTTC. It specifies CASSSRGRGNYGYTF.

The CDR3 DNA is TGTGCCAGCAGTCGACGGGACAGGGGGGACCCGAGTGGCTACACCTTC. Its translation is CASSRRDRGDPSGYTF. The rearrangement links TRBV27 to TRBJ1-2, with 11 bases matching TRBD1. The CDR3 runs to 16 residues. CDR1 and CDR2 (germline): MNHEY, SMNVEV (reference sequence). V shed 5 bases, J shed 7 bases, and the junction held 12 bases outside the gene matches.

This clone has a single count. The chain carries TRBV7-8 and TRBJ2-1; 9 bases are shared with TRBD2. V was clipped by 5 bases and J by 3 bases; unmatched bases: 17. The CDR3 is 19 amino acids. Germline V gene data show CDR1 as SGHVS and CDR2 as FQNEAQ. For the CDR3, the DNA is TGTGCCAGCAGCCCCGGACATTTCGCAAGCGGGGGGAACTACAATGAGCAGTTCTTC. It is translated as CASSPGHFASGGNYNEQFF.

Only one count was recorded for this clone. One junction end does not reproduce the germline sequence, and a read error may be involved. The rearrangement uses TRBV7-9 and TRBJ2-3; the match to TRBD2 covers 9 bases. The CDR3 contains 13 residues. Germline CDR1 and CDR2: SEHNR and FQNEAQ (reference sequence). DNA for the CDR3: TGTGCCAGCAGCCTAGCGGGGCCAGATACGCAGTATTTT. It specifies CASSLAGPDTQYF.

With regard to this clone: Germline is not matched at one junction end, which may reflect a read error. The rearrangement joins TRBV12-3 or TRBV12-4 to TRBJ1-2; D might be TRBD1 (5 bases). The CDR3 is made up of 11 amino acids. The CDR3 sequence: CVIGGAGGYTF. The CDR3 DNA is TGCGTTATCGGAGGGGCGGGCGGCTACACCTTC.

Only a few counts were recorded for this clone. The CDR3 loop is CASSYGATEAFF. DNA for the CDR3: TGTGCCAGCAGTTACGGGGCCACTGAAGCTTTCTTT. V and J are TRBV6-5 and TRBJ1-1, with a weak D call TRBD1 (5 bases). The CDR3 has 12 amino acids. Trimming removed 2 bases from V and 4 bases from J, with 5 bases in between. Germline loops: CDR1 MNHEY, CDR2 SVGAGI.

This sequence joins TRBV7-2 and TRBJ2-7; TRBD1 agrees at 8 bases. The CDR3 consists of 16 residues. The V gene's germline CDR1 is SGHTA and CDR2 FQGNSA. The V and J ends lost 2 bases and 4 bases, in that order; junction bases with no gene match: 10. The CDR3 here is CASSLLGPGGLYEQYF. Written as DNA, the CDR3 is TGTGCCAGCAGCTTACTTGGCCCAGGGGGCTTATACGAGCAGTACTTC.

This clone showed up just a few times. V is TRBV10-3 and J is TRBJ2-7; D unclear. Per the germline V gene, CDR1 is ENHRY and CDR2 is SYGVKD. Trimming shortened V by 4 bases and J by 0 bases, and 4 bases separated the two germline ends. The CDR3 has 12 residues. The chain's CDR3 is CAISGYSYEQYV. The CDR3 coding sequence is TGTGCCATCAGTGGCTACTCCTACGAGCAGTACGTC.

The chain is built from TRBV6-1 and TRBJ1-5; no clear D. CDR1 and CDR2 from the germline V gene are MNHNS and SASEGT. This CDR3 is built from 16 residues. Trimming left V 2 bases short and J 3 bases short, with 14 bases between. CDR3 nucleotide sequence: TGTGCCAGCAGTGAATTGGTGCGGGAGTACAATCAGCCCCAGCATTTT. This translates into CASSELVREYNQPQHF.

The CDR3 coding sequence is TGTGCCAGCAGCCAAGATATTGATTCACCCCTCCACTTT. Translation: CASSQDIDSPLHF. This chain uses TRBV3-1 (or the pseudogene TRBV3-2) with TRBJ1-6, with no clear D. V was cut by 0 bases and J by 8 bases, with 5 bases left in between. The CDR3 is made up of 13 amino acids. Germline lookup yields CDR1 LGHDT and CDR2 YNNKEL (reference sequence).

This chain joins TRBV29-1 and TRBJ1-1; TRBD1 aligns across 9 bases. V was pared by 4 bases and J by 5 bases, with 8 bases of the junction left unmatched. The germline V gene has CDR1 SQVTM and CDR2 ANQGSEA. The CDR3 has 14 residues. As DNA, the CDR3 is TGCAGCGTTGGGAGGACAGGGGCGGGAACTGAAGCTTTCTTT. Protein product: CSVGRTGAGTEAFF.

This chain uses TRBV6-6 with TRBJ1-4, with 9 bases identical to TRBD1. The CDR3 runs 15 residues. In germline, CDR1 is MNHNY, CDR2 SVGAGI (reference sequence). After removal of 2 bases from V and 8 bases from J, the junction contained 6 bases not matched to a gene. The CDR3 loop reads CASSYRGQGREKLFF. CDR3 bases: TGTGCCAGCAGTTACCGGGGACAGGGAAGGGAAAAACTGTTTTTT.

The CDR3 reads CASSQYGQGGGTGELFF. The DNA for the CDR3 is TGTGCCAGCAGCCAATATGGACAGGGGGGAGGAACCGGGGAGCTGTTTTTT. This chain joins TRBV3-1 (or the pseudogene TRBV3-2) and TRBJ2-2; 10 bases fit TRBD1. With 2 bases clipped from V and 5 bases from J, the junction kept 8 bases outside the gene matches. Germline values: CDR1 LGHDT, CDR2 YNNKEL (reference sequence). The CDR3 is made up of 17 amino acids.

The genes are TRBV5-1 and TRBJ2-3, with TRBD1 matching 8 bases. CDR3 length equals 14 residues. Trimming at V came to 1 base and at J to 5 bases, leaving 3 bases not matched to a gene. Germline loops: CDR1 SGHRS, CDR2 YFSETQ. The CDR3: CASSLPGGQDTQYF. The DNA of the CDR3 is TGCGCCAGCAGCTTGCCAGGGGGCCAAGATACGCAGTATTTT.

V usage is TRBV11-3 and J usage is TRBJ1-1, with 7 bases lining up with TRBD1. From germline, CDR1 is SGHNT and CDR2 YENEEA. With V trimmed by 2 bases and J by 4 bases, 4 bases remained unmatched. The CDR3 runs 14 residues. CDR3 region: CASSLRTGSTEAFF. CDR3 DNA: TGTGCCAGCAGCTTAAGGACAGGCAGCACTGAAGCTTTCTTT.

The V and J genes are TRBV7-2 and TRBJ2-3; 13 bases are shared with TRBD2. V was clipped by 5 bases and J by 0 bases; unmatched bases: 5. The CDR3 has 17 amino acids. Germline values: CDR1 SGHTA, CDR2 FQGNSA. The CDR3 sequence is CASSRRLAGGSTDTQYF. CDR3 coding DNA: TGTGCCAGCAGCAGGCGACTAGCGGGGGGAAGCACAGATACGCAGTATTTT.

The gene calls are TRBV19 and TRBJ1-2, with D perhaps TRBD1 (6 bases). The CDR3 totals 16 residues. Per the germline V gene, CDR1 is LNHDA and CDR2 is SQIVND (reference sequence). Between the trimmed V and J ends, which lost 1 base and 2 bases, there was a span of 14 bases. DNA of the CDR3: TGTGCCAGTAGTATAGTAGCGGCGGGGGGCAACTATGGCTACACCTTC. Translating gives CASSIVAAGGNYGYTF.

V usage is TRBV4-3 and J usage is TRBJ2-5; TRBD2 agrees at 8 bases. Losses at the gene ends were 4 bases for V and 4 bases for J; bases not matched to a gene: 11. The germline V gene encodes CDR1 LGHNA and CDR2 YSLEER. CDR3 length equals 16 residues. CDR3 coding DNA: TGCGCCAGCAGCCCCTCTGCGGGGGGAAGGGGAGAGACCCAGTACTTC. This codes for CASSPSAGGRGETQYF.

This clone came up once. The genes are TRBV5-6 and TRBJ2-3; the match to TRBD2 covers 9 bases. This CDR3 contains 17 residues. The V and J ends lost 2 bases and 4 bases, in that order; junction bases with no gene match: 11. Germline V gene sequence: CDR1 SGHDT, CDR2 YYEEEE. For the CDR3, the DNA is TGTGCCAGCAGCTTCTTCCGCGGGGGGGCCGGGGCAGATACGCAGTATTTT. As protein: CASSFFRGGAGADTQYF. Together with reference TRBV5-6 and TRBJ2-3, the CDR3 gives the full variable domain: DAGVTQSPTHLIKTRGQQVTLRCSPKSGHDTVSWYQQALGQGPQFIFQYYEEEERQRGNFPDRFSGHQFPNYSSELNVNALLLGDSALYLCASSFFRGGAGADTQYFGPGTRLTVL.